This TCR beta chain emerged from a study of brain metastases from non-small cell lung cancer. TCRdb's copy holds only in-frame clones and misses some; the assay was immunoSEQ multiplex PCR. The sample shows about 7,400 clones, over 80% of them seen only once. Study findings and constraints: Fewer infiltrating T cells were found in brain metastases than primaries.

For this clone: The antigen remains unidentified.

The ends were cut back, 1 base at V and 1 base at J, with 4 bases in the middle. This CDR3 contains 13 residues. Per the germline V gene, CDR1 is SGHNT and CDR2 is YENEEA. This chain joins TRBV11-3 and TRBJ1-1; D is unresolved. The sample was primary lung tumor tissue. The clonotype originates from a donor over 35 with non-small cell lung cancer. The CDR3 reads CASSLARNTEAFF. Here the CDR3 DNA reads TGTGCCAGCAGCTTAGCCCGGAACACTGAAGCTTTCTTT. The full variable domain, rest sourced from reference TRBV11-3 and TRBJ1-1, is EAGVVQSPRYKIIEKKQPVAFWCNPISGHNTLYWYLQNLGQGPELLIRYENEEAVDDSQLPKDRFSAERLKGVDSTLKIQPAELGDSAVYLCASSLARNTEAFFGQGTRLTVV.